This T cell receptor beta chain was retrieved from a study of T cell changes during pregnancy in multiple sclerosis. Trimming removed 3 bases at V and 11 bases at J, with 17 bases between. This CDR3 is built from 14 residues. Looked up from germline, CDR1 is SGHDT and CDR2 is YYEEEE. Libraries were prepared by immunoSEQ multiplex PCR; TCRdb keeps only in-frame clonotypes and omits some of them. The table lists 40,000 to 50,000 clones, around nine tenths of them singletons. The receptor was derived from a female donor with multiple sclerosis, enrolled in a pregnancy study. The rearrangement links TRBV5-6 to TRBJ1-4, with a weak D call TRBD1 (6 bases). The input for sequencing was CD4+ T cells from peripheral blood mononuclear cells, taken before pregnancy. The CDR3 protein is CASSSLQGSRKLFF. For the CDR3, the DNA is TGTGCCAGCAGCTCTTTACAGGGAAGTCGGAAACTGTTTTTT. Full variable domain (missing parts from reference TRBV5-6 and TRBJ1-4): DAGVTQSPTHLIKTRGQQVTLRCSPKSGHDTVSWYQQALGQGPQFIFQYYEEEERQRGNFPDRFSGHQFPNYSSELNVNALLLGDSALYLCASSSLQGSRKLFFGSGTQLSVL.